This T cell receptor (beta chain) was identified during a study of chemoradiotherapy in HPV16-positive cancers. Study overall: Two HPV16-positive patients' cells yielded candidate HPV-specific clones and common motifs. Study-level results: For HPV16-positive patients, expanding HPV-responsive T cells associated with longer recurrence-free survival. Non-HPV-specific T cells did not expand in tumors during treatment, whereas candidate HPV-specific clones and E7-related motifs did.

Worth noting for this clone: Its antigen is not identified.

The trim removed 2 bases at V and 4 bases at J, leaving 5 bases unmatched. The CDR3 consists of 14 residues. The V gene's germline CDR1 is SGHKS and CDR2 YYEKEE (reference sequence). Clones were sequenced by immunoSEQ multiplex PCR, and TCRdb holds only the in-frame ones, with some missing. The data contain approximately 12,000 clones, around two thirds of them singletons. V usage is TRBV5-5 and J usage is TRBJ1-2; 7 nucleotides agree with TRBD1. Sampling was done from a patient who underwent chemoradiotherapy. The sequence was obtained from a human donor with HPV-associated anogenital cancer. CDR3 residues: CASSFQTGSYGYTF. Here the CDR3 DNA reads TGTGCCAGCAGCTTCCAGACAGGGTCCTATGGCTACACCTTC.